The present T cell receptor beta chain was sequenced within a study of blood T cell repertoires in COVID-19 (dated by TCRdb to the early 2020s). About the study as a whole: Samples from collaborators originated in the United States, Italy and Spain and spanned both the acute and convalescent phases of COVID-19. The material from the prospective study consisted of cDNA or gDNA derived from T cells, B-cell-depleted T cells, or PBMCs. Subjects who had been exposed to COVID-19, were actively infected with it, or had recovered from it provided the deeply sampled blood TCRbeta repertoires that made up the dataset. The repertoires were made available in a free public database intended to serve as a resource for research on the immune response to SARS-CoV-2. Samples were obtained from the ongoing ImmuneRACE study (first 160 participants) and from 1,254 subjects provided by 6 global collaborators. Sample metadata almost always included a de-identified subject ID, COVID-19 status, age in years and sex. Where available, HLA class I and class II types were taken from metadata supplied by the sample provider and were not determined by assay-based typing. Beyond this particular receptor, the publication reports: The quantity of clinical and demographic metadata differed by source and by participant and was supplied without curation.

Whole blood was collected in K2EDTA tubes by collaborating institutions according to the institutions' own protocols. Collaborator samples were shipped for TCRbeta analysis as frozen whole blood, isolated PBMCs, or DNA extracted from either sample type. Per the germline V gene, LGHNA is the CDR1 and YSLEER is the CDR2. The CDR3 runs 17 residues from the cysteine to the phenylalanine. Of all the DNA, just the CDR3 is kept, 51 bases in frame from base 1. V is trimmed back by 1 base and J by 0 bases, and the junction contains 7 bases that no gene match accounts for. About this clone itself: Its antigen is currently not known. No base qualities exist here, and no much larger clone lies one base off it.

TCRbeta CDR3 regions were amplified from genomic DNA by means of the immunoSEQ Assay, a bias-controlled multiplex PCR. Per the source publication's procedure: Nucleated cell counts per sample were estimated from amplification of reference gene primers within the assay. Sequence reads were collapsed and filtered to measure the absolute abundance of every unique TCRbeta CDR3 rearrangement. Productive Simpson clonality was computed per sample as the square root of Simpson's diversity index over productive rearrangements. The immuneACCESS repertoire file appears here via TCRdb, limited to in-frame rearrangements. These files lack a portion of the clones; in checked studies, under half of the deficit traces to unresolved V genes, and the cause of the others is not known. V and J calls and clone size are given by that table; D and trimming were obtained from the DNA. The sample data list 240,000 or so clones, and more than 85% of these were observed just once. The top ten hold under 9% of the sample.

The V gene is TRBV4-3 and the J gene is TRBJ1-1; 8 bases in the junction line up with TRBD1. The material sequenced was peripheral blood. The clonotype comes from a woman aged 70 to 79 with active or convalescent COVID-19. The DNA reads TGCGCCAGCAGCCAAGCGGGATCAGGGGGCTTGAACACTGAAGCTTTCTTT. The resulting protein is CASSQAGSGGLNTEAFF.